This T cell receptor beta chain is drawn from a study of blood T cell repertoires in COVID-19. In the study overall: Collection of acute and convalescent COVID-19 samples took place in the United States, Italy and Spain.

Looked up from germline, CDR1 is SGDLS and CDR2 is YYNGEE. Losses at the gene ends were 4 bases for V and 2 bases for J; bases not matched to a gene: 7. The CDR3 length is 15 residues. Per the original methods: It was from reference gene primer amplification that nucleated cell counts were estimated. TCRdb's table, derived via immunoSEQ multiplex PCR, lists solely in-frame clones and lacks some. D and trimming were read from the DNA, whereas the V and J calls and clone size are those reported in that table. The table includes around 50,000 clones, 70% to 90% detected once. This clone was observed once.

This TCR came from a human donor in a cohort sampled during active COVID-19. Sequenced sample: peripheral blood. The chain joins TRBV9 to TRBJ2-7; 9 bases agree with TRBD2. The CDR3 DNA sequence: TGTGCCAGCAGCATAACTAGCGGGCGGACCTACGAGCAGTACTTC. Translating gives CASSITSGRTYEQYF.